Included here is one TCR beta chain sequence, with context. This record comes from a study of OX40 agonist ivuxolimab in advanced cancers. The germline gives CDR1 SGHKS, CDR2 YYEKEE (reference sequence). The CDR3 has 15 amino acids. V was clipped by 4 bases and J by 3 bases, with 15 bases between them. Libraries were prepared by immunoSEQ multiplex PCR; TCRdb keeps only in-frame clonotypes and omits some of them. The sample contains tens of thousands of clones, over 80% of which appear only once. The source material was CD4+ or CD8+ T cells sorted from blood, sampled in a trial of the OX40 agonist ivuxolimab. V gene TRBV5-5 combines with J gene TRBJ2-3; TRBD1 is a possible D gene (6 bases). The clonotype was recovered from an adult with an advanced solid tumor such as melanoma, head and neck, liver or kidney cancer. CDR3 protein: CASSSRGFKTDTQYF. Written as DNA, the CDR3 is TGTGCCAGCAGCAGCAGGGGATTTAAGACAGATACGCAGTATTTT.